This TCR beta chain is from a study of vaccination and CD4 T cells after COVID-19. Looking at the study overall: The post-COVID sampling time was a median about 95 days after diagnosis, ranging from 35 to 161. Either a CEFX pool, an HIV-1 Nef pool, or no peptide was added to control cultures.

Whole-study findings and limits: It was observed that, in convalescent patients, a median around 85% of reactive clones arose only post-vaccination.

In germline, CDR1 is SGHTA, CDR2 FQGNSA. J gave up 1 base and V 4 bases, and 10 bases lay outside the gene matches. There are 17 residues in the CDR3. In this sample, this clonotype turned up a few times. Its cognate antigen is unknown. Sequencing of the DNA from cultured CD4+ T cells was carried out with the Oncomine TCR Beta short-read assay. TCRdb independently ran MiXCR on the PCR reads; one entry per CDR3 protein. Here the sample spans tens of thousands of distinct CDR3 sequences, approximately 38% being singletons. As for time point: late sampling 161 to 241 days after vaccination in three convalescent patients. Treatment described: roughly 10-day PBMC culture with coronavirus spike peptide pools or control peptides (ViraFEST assay). For ViraFEST, peptide pools expanded antigen-specific T cells, after which the TCRs were sequenced.

The chain couples TRBV7-2 to TRBJ2-3; the match to TRBD2 covers 8 bases. Specimen: CD4+ T cells from blood, cultured in vitro, collected about 7 months after SARS-CoV-2 vaccination. This receptor was obtained from a human donor who had recovered from COVID-19. The CDR3 loop is CASSSPSAGARTDTQYF. DNA for the CDR3: TGTGCCAGCAGCTCCCCTTCAGCGGGAGCACGCACAGATACGCAGTATTTT.